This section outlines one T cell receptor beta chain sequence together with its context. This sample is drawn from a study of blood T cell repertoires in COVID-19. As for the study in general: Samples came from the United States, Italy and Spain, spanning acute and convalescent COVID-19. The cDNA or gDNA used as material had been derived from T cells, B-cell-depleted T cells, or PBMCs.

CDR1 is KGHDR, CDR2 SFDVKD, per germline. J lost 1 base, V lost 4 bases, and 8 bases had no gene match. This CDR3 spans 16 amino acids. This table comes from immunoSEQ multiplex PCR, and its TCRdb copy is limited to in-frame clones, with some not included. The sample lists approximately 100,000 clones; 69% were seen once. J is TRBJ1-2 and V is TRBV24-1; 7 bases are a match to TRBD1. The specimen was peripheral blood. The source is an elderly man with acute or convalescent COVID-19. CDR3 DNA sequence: TGTGCCACCAGTGACCACCGGGACAGTCATAACTATGGCTACACCTTC. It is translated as CATSDHRDSHNYGYTF.